This note documents a single TCR beta chain sequence. Antigen specificity is unknown. The entry originates in a study of shared clonotypes between healthy human individuals. CDR1 is SGHTS and CDR2 is YDEGEE in the germline V gene. The CDR3 extends over 17 amino acids. V lost 4 bases, J lost 0 bases, and 14 bases lay in between. Every immunoSEQ plate was one replicate of a subset's evenly spread DNA. Here immunoSEQ multiplex PCR was the method, and the copy in TCRdb shows in-frame clones only, minus some. This table holds 1.4 million to 1.5 million clones, 96% found once. Overall study findings and caveats: Several donors held about 4.6% of naive CD4 clonotypes in common. Estimated richness was generally greater in naive than memory subsets.

V and J are TRBV5-8 and TRBJ2-6; D is ambiguous. This TCR derives from a man aged 30 to 39 in good health. Source material: naive CD4+ T cells sorted from blood. Sample subset: CD45RA+ positively selected. CDR3 amino acids: CASSPPPGRSGANVLTF. DNA for the CDR3: TGTGCCAGCAGCCCGCCCCCAGGCCGCTCTGGGGCCAACGTCCTGACTTTC.